This TCR beta chain derives from a study of T cell responses to AZD1222 COVID-19 vaccine. A remark on this clone: Its antigen is unidentified.

TCRdb's table, derived via immunoSEQ multiplex PCR, lists solely in-frame clones and lacks some. This sample yields 75,000 to 90,000 clones, of which about 82% are seen a single time; approximately 9% belongs to the top ten. This CDR3 comprises 12 residues. V was shortened by 6 bases and J by 5 bases, with 13 bases between the two germline ends. Per the germline V gene, CDR1 is SQVTM and CDR2 is ANQGSEA. General study findings and limits: Just a handful of AZD1222 recipients were seropositive at baseline.

The chain joins TRBV29-1 to TRBJ2-5; tentatively, D is TRBD1 (5 bases). The sample in question was peripheral blood, obtained on day 0 of AZD1222 vaccination. The receptor was derived from an adult in good health. CDR3 sequence (DNA): TGCAGCGTCGGTGGACAATTGGAGACCCAGTACTTC. Translating gives CSVGGQLETQYF.